This TCR beta chain was sequenced during a study of vaccination and CD4 T cells after COVID-19. Across the whole study: With a range of 35 to 161, the median interval from diagnosis to drawing post-COVID samples was 85 to 120 days.

Trimming took off 1 base at V and 9 bases at J, with 8 bases between the two ends. Germline values: CDR1 LNHDA, CDR2 SQIVND (reference sequence). This CDR3 region has 12 residues. Concerning this clonotype itself: Its specificity is not known.

Cultured CD4+ T cell DNA underwent sequencing with the Oncomine TCR Beta short-read assay. TCRdb redid the calling of the PCR reads with MiXCR, one entry per CDR3 protein. The sample lists about 21,000 distinct CDR3 sequences; about 38% were seen once. As to treatment: roughly ten-day PBMC culture with coronavirus spike peptide pools or control peptides (ViraFEST assay). Positive PCR dates covered March to December 2020, before US Alpha, Beta and Delta variants. The rearrangement joins TRBV19 to TRBJ2-3; no clear D gene. This specimen was CD4+ T cells from blood, cultured in vitro, taken before SARS-CoV-2 vaccination. This sequence originates from a human donor who had recovered from COVID-19. The CDR3 region has the DNA TGTGCCAGTAGTATAGGCAAGAGGACGCAGTATTTT. Translation: CASSIGKRTQYF.